This TCR beta chain was captured by sequencing in a study of blood T cell repertoires in COVID-19. V dropped 3 bases and J dropped 8; count of bases not matched to a gene: 6. In germline, CDR1 is MGHRA, CDR2 YSYEKL. This CDR3 is 14 amino acids long. TCRdb's copy holds only in-frame clones and misses some; the assay was immunoSEQ multiplex PCR. The sample carries 300,000 to 450,000 clones, roughly 90% recorded once. This receptor was obtained from a woman in her sixties or seventies with COVID-19, enrolled during active disease. Sequencing was carried out using peripheral blood. This chain links TRBV4-1 with TRBJ1-2, with 10 positions matching TRBD1. The CDR3 reads CASSQRDRGVGYTF. The CDR3 region has the DNA TGCGCCAGCAGCCAGCGGGACAGGGGTGTCGGCTACACCTTC.